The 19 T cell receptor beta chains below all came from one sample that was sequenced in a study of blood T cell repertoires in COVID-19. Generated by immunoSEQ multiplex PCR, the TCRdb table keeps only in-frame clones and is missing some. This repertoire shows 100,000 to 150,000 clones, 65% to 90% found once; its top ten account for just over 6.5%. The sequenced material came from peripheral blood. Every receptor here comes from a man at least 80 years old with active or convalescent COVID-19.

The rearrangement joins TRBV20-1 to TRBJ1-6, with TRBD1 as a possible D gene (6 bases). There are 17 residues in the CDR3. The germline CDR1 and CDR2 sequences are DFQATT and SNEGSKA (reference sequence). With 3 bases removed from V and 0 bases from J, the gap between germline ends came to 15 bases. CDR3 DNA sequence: TGCAGTGCTAGTACGGACAGCCTGAGCTCCTATAATTCACCCCTCCACTTT. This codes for CSASTDSLSSYNSPLHF.

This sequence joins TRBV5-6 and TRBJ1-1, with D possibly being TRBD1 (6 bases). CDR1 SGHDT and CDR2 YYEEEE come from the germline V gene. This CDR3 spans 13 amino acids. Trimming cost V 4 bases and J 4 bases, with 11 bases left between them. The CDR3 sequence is CASSPQGATEAFF. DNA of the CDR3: TGTGCCAGCAGCCCACAGGGAGCCACTGAAGCTTTCTTT.

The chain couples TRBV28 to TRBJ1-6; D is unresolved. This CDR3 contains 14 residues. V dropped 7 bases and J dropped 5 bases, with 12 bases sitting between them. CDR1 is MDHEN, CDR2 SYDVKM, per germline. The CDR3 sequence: CASNIVGDNSPLHF. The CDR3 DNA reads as TGTGCCAGCAATATTGTGGGAGATAATTCACCCCTCCACTTT.

The CDR3 loop reads CASNPSHSPYEQYF. The CDR3 coding sequence is TGTGCCTCAAACCCGTCCCACAGCCCATACGAGCAGTACTTC. The V and J genes are TRBV27 and TRBJ2-7; D gene unclear. V shed 11 bases and J shed 4 bases, with 21 bases lying between them. This CDR3 is 14 amino acids long. Germline-derived CDR1 and CDR2 are MNHEY and SMNVEV (reference sequence).

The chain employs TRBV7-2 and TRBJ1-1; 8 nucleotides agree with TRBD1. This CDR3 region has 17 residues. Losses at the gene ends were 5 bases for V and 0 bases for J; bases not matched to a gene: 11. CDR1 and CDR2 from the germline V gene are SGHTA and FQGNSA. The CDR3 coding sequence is TGTGCCAGCAGCCCCAAGGACAGGGTCTCTGTGAACACTGAAGCTTTCTTT. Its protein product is CASSPKDRVSVNTEAFF.

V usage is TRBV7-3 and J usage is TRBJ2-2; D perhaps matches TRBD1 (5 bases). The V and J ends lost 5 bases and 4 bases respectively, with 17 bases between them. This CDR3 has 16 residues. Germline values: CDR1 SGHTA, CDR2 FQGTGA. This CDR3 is CASSPTRVRGTGELFF. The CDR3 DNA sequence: TGTGCCAGCAGCCCTACCAGGGTTAGGGGCACCGGGGAGCTGTTTTTT.

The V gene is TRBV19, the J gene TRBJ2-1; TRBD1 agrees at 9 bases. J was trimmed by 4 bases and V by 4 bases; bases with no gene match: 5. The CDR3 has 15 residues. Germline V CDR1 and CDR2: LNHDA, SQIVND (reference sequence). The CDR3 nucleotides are TGTGCCAGTAGTAAAACCGGGACAGGGTACAATGAGCAGTTCTTC. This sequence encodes CASSKTGTGYNEQFF.

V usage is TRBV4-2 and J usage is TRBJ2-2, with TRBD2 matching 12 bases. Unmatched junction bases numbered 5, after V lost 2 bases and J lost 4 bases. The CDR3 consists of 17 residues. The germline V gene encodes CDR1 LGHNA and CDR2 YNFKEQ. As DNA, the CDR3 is TGTGCCAGCAGCCAACACCCTAGCGGGAGGGCCACCGGGGAGCTGTTTTTT. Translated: CASSQHPSGRATGELFF.

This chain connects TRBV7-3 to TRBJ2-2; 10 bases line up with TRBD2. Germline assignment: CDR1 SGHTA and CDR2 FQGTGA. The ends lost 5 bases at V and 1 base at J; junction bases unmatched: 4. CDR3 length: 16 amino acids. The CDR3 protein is CASSTRTSGNTGELFF. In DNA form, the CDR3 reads TGTGCCAGCAGCACCCGGACTAGCGGGAACACCGGGGAGCTGTTTTTT.

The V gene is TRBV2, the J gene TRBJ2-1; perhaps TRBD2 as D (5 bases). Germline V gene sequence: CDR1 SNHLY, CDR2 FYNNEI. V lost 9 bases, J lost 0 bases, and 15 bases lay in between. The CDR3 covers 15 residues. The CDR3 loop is CASTASTPSYNEQFF. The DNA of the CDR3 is TGTGCCAGTACTGCTAGCACCCCCTCCTACAATGAGCAGTTCTTC.

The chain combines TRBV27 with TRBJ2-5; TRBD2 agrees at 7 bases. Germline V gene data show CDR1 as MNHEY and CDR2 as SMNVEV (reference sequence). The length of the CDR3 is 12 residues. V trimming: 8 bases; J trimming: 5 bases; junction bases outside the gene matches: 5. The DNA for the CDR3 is TGTGCCAGCCAAGGCGGGAGTGAGACCCAGTACTTC. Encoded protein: CASQGGSETQYF.

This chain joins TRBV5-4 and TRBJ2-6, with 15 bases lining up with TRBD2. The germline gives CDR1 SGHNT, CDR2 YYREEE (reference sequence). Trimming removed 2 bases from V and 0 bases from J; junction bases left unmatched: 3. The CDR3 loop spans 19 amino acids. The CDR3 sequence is CASSFGLAGGSSGANVLTF. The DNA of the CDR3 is TGTGCCAGCAGCTTTGGACTAGCGGGAGGGTCCTCTGGGGCCAACGTCCTGACTTTC.

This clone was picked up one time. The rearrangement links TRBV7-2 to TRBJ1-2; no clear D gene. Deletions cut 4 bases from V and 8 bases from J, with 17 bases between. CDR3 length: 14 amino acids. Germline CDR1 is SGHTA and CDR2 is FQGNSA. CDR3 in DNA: TGTGCCAGCAGCTCCATTGGGGAGGGTCGAGGCTACACCTTC. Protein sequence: CASSSIGEGRGYTF.

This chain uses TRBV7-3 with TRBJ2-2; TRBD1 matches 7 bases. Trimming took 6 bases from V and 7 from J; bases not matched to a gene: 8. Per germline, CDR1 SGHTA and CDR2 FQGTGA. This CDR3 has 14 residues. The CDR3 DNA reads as TGTGCCAGCAGGCATACAGGGGATAACGGGGAGCTGTTTTTT. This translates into CASRHTGDNGELFF.

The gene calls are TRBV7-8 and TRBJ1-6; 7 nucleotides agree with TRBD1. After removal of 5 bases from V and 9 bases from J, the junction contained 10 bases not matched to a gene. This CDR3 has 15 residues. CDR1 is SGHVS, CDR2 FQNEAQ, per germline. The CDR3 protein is CASSRDRERISPLHF. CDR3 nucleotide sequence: TGTGCCAGCAGCCGAGACAGGGAAAGGATTTCACCCCTCCACTTT.

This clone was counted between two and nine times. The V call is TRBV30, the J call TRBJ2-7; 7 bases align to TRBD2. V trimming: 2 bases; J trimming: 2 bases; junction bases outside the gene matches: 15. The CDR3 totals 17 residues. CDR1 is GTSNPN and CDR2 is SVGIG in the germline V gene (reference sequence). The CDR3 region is CAWSRPPRLAGTYEQYF. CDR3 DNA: TGTGCCTGGAGTCGACCCCCTAGACTAGCAGGAACCTACGAGCAGTACTTC.

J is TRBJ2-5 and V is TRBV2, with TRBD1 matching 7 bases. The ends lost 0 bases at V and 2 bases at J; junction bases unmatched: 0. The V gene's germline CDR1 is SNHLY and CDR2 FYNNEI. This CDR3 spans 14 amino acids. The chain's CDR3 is CASSEAGQQETQYF. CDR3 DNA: TGTGCCAGCAGTGAAGCGGGACAGCAAGAGACCCAGTACTTC.

The CDR3 DNA follows: TGTGCCAGCACCCCTGGACAGGGGGTCTACGAGCAGTACTTC. Amino acid sequence: CASTPGQGVYEQYF. This rearrangement joins TRBV6-5 to TRBJ2-7; 10 positions match TRBD1. CDR1 is MNHEY and CDR2 is SVGAGI in the germline V gene. V shed 7 bases, J shed 3 bases, and the junction held 6 bases outside the gene matches. CDR3 length equals 14 residues.

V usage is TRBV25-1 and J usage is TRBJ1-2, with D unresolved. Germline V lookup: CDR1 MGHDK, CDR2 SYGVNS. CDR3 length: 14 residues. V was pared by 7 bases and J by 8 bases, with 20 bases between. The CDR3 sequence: CASNPAGLAGGYTF. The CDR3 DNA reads TGTGCCAGCAACCCCGCGGGATTGGCGGGAGGCTACACCTTC.